Listed here are 25 T cell receptor beta chains from one sample, sequenced in a study of T cell changes during pregnancy in multiple sclerosis. Here immunoSEQ multiplex PCR was the method, and the copy in TCRdb shows in-frame clones only, minus some. The data contain 74,000 or so clones, around nine tenths of them singletons. The input for sequencing was CD4+ T cells from peripheral blood mononuclear cells, taken before pregnancy. The origin of the receptors is a female donor with multiple sclerosis, enrolled in a pregnancy study.

The V call is TRBV5-6, the J call TRBJ1-1; D is unresolved. V was pared by 2 bases and J by 5 bases, with 13 bases between. The CDR3 is made up of 14 amino acids. Germline CDR1 is SGHDT and CDR2 is YYEEEE. The CDR3 sequence is CASSFGFRGTEAFF. In DNA, the CDR3 is TGTGCCAGCAGCTTCGGGTTCCGAGGTACTGAAGCTTTCTTT.

V usage is TRBV5-6 and J usage is TRBJ1-6; D is possibly TRBD1 (5 bases). V was clipped by 5 bases and J by 10 bases, with 16 bases between them. The CDR3 has 14 residues. Germline CDR1 is SGHDT and CDR2 is YYEEEE. The CDR3 loop is CASRPGTWGSPLHF. As DNA, the CDR3 is TGTGCCAGCAGACCCGGGACTTGGGGGTCACCCCTCCACTTT. Full variable domain (rest looked up from reference TRBV5-6 and TRBJ1-6): DAGVTQSPTHLIKTRGQQVTLRCSPKSGHDTVSWYQQALGQGPQFIFQYYEEEERQRGNFPDRFSGHQFPNYSSELNVNALLLGDSALYLCASRPGTWGSPLHFGNGTRLTVT.

The rearrangement uses TRBV2 and TRBJ2-5; 7 bases fit TRBD1. The V and J ends lost 7 bases and 1 base, in that order; junction bases with no gene match: 12. In germline, CDR1 is SNHLY, CDR2 FYNNEI. The CDR3 totals 16 residues. CDR3 loop: CASIPGTAIGQETQYF. The CDR3 DNA follows: TGTGCCAGCATCCCCGGGACAGCGATCGGCCAAGAGACCCAGTACTTC. The entire variable domain, with the rest obtained from reference TRBV2 and TRBJ2-5, is as follows: EPEVTQTPSHQVTQMGQEVILRCVPISNHLYFYWYRQILGQKVEFLVSFYNNEISEKSEIFDDQFSVERPDGSNFTLKIRSTKLEDSAMYFCASIPGTAIGQETQYFGPGTRLLVL.

A single count supports this clone. The chain couples TRBV30 to TRBJ1-5; 9 positions agree with TRBD1. Trimming at V came to 5 bases and at J to 6 bases, leaving 2 bases not matched to a gene. Germline V gives CDR1 GTSNPN, CDR2 SVGIG (reference sequence). CDR3 length: 12 amino acids. The DNA for the CDR3 is TGTGCCTGGGGGACAGGGTTTCAGCCCCAGCATTTT. It yields the protein CAWGTGFQPQHF.

For the CDR3, the DNA is TGTGCCAGCAGTCCGCAGGGCAGGGAAAGCACTGAAGCTTTCTTT. It yields the protein CASSPQGRESTEAFF. The chain combines TRBV28 with TRBJ1-1; D may be TRBD1 (5 bases). The CDR3 spans 15 residues. Per germline, CDR1 MDHEN and CDR2 SYDVKM. V lost 5 bases, J lost 4 bases, and 17 bases lay in between.

V and J are TRBV15 and TRBJ2-7, with D perhaps TRBD1 (7 bases). The V and J ends lost 5 bases and 1 base respectively, with 21 bases between them. Germline assignment: CDR1 LNHNV and CDR2 YYDKDF (reference sequence). This CDR3 contains 17 residues. CDR3 DNA: TGTGCCACCAGCGGAGGGCTCCCTGGGACAGATTCCTACGAGCAGTACTTC. Its translation is CATSGGLPGTDSYEQYF.

The chain joins TRBV30 to TRBJ2-1; no firm D call. From germline, CDR1 is GTSNPN and CDR2 SVGIG (reference sequence). V was shortened by 3 bases and J by 5 bases, with 8 bases between the two germline ends. There are 12 residues in the CDR3. The CDR3 DNA is TGTGCCTGGAGACTGATAGACAATGAGCAGTTCTTC. This codes for CAWRLIDNEQFF. The full variable domain, completed using reference TRBV30 and TRBJ2-1, is SQTIHQWPATLVQPVGSPLSLECTVEGTSNPNLYWYRQAAGRGLQLLFYSVGIGQISSEVPQNLSASRPQDRQFILSSKKLLLSDSGFYLCAWRLIDNEQFFGPGTRLTVL.

This rearrangement joins TRBV19 to TRBJ1-4; a weak D match, TRBD1 (6 bases). This CDR3 region has 15 residues. Trimming cost V 5 bases and J 3 bases, with 13 bases left between them. Per the germline V gene, CDR1 is LNHDA and CDR2 is SQIVND (reference sequence). The CDR3 region is CASSLYRAANEKLFF. CDR3 DNA: TGTGCCAGTAGTCTATACAGGGCTGCTAATGAAAAACTGTTTTTT.

The chain combines TRBV5-1 with TRBJ2-3; 8 nucleotides line up with TRBD1. J lost 0 bases, V lost 4 bases, and 7 bases had no gene match. Looked up from germline, CDR1 is SGHRS and CDR2 is YFSETQ. This CDR3 region has 16 residues. The CDR3 reads CASSLLTGASTDTQYF. CDR3 bases: TGCGCCAGCAGCCTCTTGACAGGGGCTAGCACAGATACGCAGTATTTT.

The V gene is TRBV6-5, the J gene TRBJ1-2; D possibly corresponds to TRBD1 (6 bases). V lost 8 bases and J 7 bases, leaving 23 bases between the germline ends. CDR3 size: 15 residues. Germline CDR1 is MNHEY and CDR2 is SVGAGI. The CDR3 bases are TGTGCCAGCTCAAGAGAGGGGGGGGCGCAAAGTGGCTACACCTTC. Its protein product is CASSREGGAQSGYTF.

The V gene is TRBV19, the J gene TRBJ1-4; weak D call: TRBD1 (5 bases). CDR3 length: 14 residues. The germline V and J ends were trimmed by 4 bases and 8 bases, with 14 bases remaining between them. Per germline, CDR1 LNHDA and CDR2 SQIVND (reference sequence). Here the CDR3 reads CASSTGRGYEKLFF. The CDR3, as DNA: TGTGCCAGTAGTACAGGGAGGGGATACGAAAAACTGTTTTTT.

The chain links TRBV30 to TRBJ2-3; TRBD2 matches 9 bases. The CDR3 covers 15 residues. Germline loops: CDR1 GTSNPN, CDR2 SVGIG (reference sequence). Trimming cost V 3 bases and J 2 bases; bases outside gene matches: 6. The CDR3 region has the DNA TGTGCCTGGAGGGCTAGCGGGAATCCCACAGATACGCAGTATTTT. Translated, it gives CAWRASGNPTDTQYF.

This clone has only one observation. The chain is built from TRBV6-1 and TRBJ2-5; D possibly corresponds to TRBD2 (6 bases). The CDR3 is 14 amino acids. CDR1 is MNHNS and CDR2 is SASEGT in the germline V gene. Deletions cut 2 bases from V and 4 bases from J, with 11 bases between. The CDR3 spells CASSELRGGETQYF. The CDR3 DNA follows: TGTGCCAGCAGTGAATTGAGGGGAGGAGAGACCCAGTACTTC.

V usage is TRBV11-3 and J usage is TRBJ2-7, with 8 positions matching TRBD1. This CDR3 spans 15 amino acids. The V gene end was trimmed by 1 base and the J gene end by 2 bases; junction bases not matched to a gene: 4. Per germline, CDR1 SGHNT and CDR2 YENEEA. The CDR3 region has the DNA TGTGCCAGCAGCTTAGCCGCAGGGGGCCCCTACGAGCAGTACTTC. It translates to CASSLAAGGPYEQYF.

The chain is built from TRBV6-6 and TRBJ1-4, with D possibly TRBD1 on 5 matching bases. Between the trimmed V and J ends, which lost 3 bases and 7 bases, there was a span of 18 bases. Germline loops: CDR1 MNHNY, CDR2 SVGAGI (reference sequence). The CDR3 is 16 residues long. This chain's CDR3 is CASSYIPRGKVEKLFF. CDR3 nucleotide sequence: TGTGCCAGCAGTTATATCCCCCGGGGGAAGGTTGAAAAACTGTTTTTT.

The chain combines TRBV27 with TRBJ1-2; 8 positions agree with TRBD1. Germline lookup yields CDR1 MNHEY and CDR2 SMNVEV (reference sequence). Trimming cost V 5 bases and J 7 bases; bases outside gene matches: 18. This CDR3 has 17 amino acids. The CDR3 reads CASSPRTGTGWAGGYTF. The CDR3 DNA is TGTGCCAGCAGTCCCCGGACCGGGACAGGTTGGGCCGGTGGCTACACCTTC.

The chain is built from TRBV20-1 and TRBJ2-3, with D possibly being TRBD2 (5 bases). Trimming removed 4 bases at V and 5 bases at J, with 7 bases between. Germline loops: CDR1 DFQATT, CDR2 SNEGSKA (reference sequence). The CDR3 runs 11 residues. The CDR3 protein is CSAIRGDTQYF. The DNA of the CDR3 is TGCAGTGCTATCCGGGGAGATACGCAGTATTTT.

V gene TRBV11-2 combines with J gene TRBJ1-1, with no clear D. The CDR3 extends over 14 amino acids. V lost 3 bases and J lost 1, with 9 bases in between. CDR1 and CDR2 from the germline V gene are SGHAT and FQNNGV. The CDR3 is CASSFAVQNTEAFF. Written as DNA, the CDR3 is TGTGCCAGCAGCTTCGCCGTACAGAACACTGAAGCTTTCTTT.

The genes are TRBV5-5 and TRBJ2-7; TRBD1 matches at 8 bases. Germline V gives CDR1 SGHKS, CDR2 YYEKEE (reference sequence). The CDR3 totals 14 residues. The junction had 2 bases not matched to a gene; V was cut back by 0 bases and J by 3 bases. This CDR3 reads CASSLGTGNYEQYF. In DNA form, the CDR3 reads TGTGCCAGCAGCTTGGGGACAGGGAACTACGAGCAGTACTTC.

The chain links TRBV6-5 to TRBJ1-1; maybe TRBD1 (5 bases). Trimming stripped 5 bases from V and 3 bases from J, with 10 bases between. The length of the CDR3 is 13 residues. CDR1 MNHEY and CDR2 SVGAGI come from the germline V gene. The CDR3 loop reads CASSRDFDTEAFF. The CDR3 DNA follows: TGTGCCAGCAGTCGGGACTTCGACACTGAAGCTTTCTTT.

This rearrangement joins TRBV5-1 to TRBJ2-1; 9 bases align to TRBD1. The CDR3 is 14 residues long. J gave up 4 bases and V 5 bases, and 4 bases lay outside the gene matches. Germline V gene data show CDR1 as SGHRS and CDR2 as YFSETQ. DNA for the CDR3: TGCGCCAGCAGTTCGACAGGGGGTTACAATGAGCAGTTCTTC. Translated: CASSSTGGYNEQFF.

The chain links TRBV25-1 to TRBJ2-7; TRBD2 might be the D (5 bases). There are 13 residues in the CDR3. Trimming left V 0 bases short and J 2 bases short, with 5 bases between. Looked up from germline, CDR1 is MGHDK and CDR2 is SYGVNS. The CDR3, as DNA: TGTGCCAGCAGTGAATACGGGGCCTACGAGCAGTACTTC. The encoded protein is CASSEYGAYEQYF.

CDR3 amino acids: CSVDGTGYQETQYF. CDR3 bases: TGCAGCGTTGACGGGACAGGGTACCAAGAGACCCAGTACTTC. The chain combines TRBV29-1 with TRBJ2-5, with TRBD1 matching over 9 bases. The CDR3 is 14 amino acids. The germline V gene encodes CDR1 SQVTM and CDR2 ANQGSEA. Unmatched junction bases numbered 2, after V lost 3 bases and J lost 0 bases.

The CDR3 reads CASSTSHRGRNEKLFF. CDR3 sequence (DNA): TGTGCCAGCAGCACATCCCACAGGGGCCGTAATGAAAAACTGTTTTTT. This rearrangement joins TRBV7-9 to TRBJ1-4, with 7 bases fitting TRBD1. V lost 5 bases and J lost 4; bases outside the gene matches: 10. Germline assignment: CDR1 SEHNR and CDR2 FQNEAQ (reference sequence). The CDR3 loop spans 16 amino acids.

V and J are TRBV4-2 and TRBJ1-5, with TRBD1 matching over 10 bases. The CDR3 is 15 amino acids. The V and J ends lost 5 bases and 6 bases, in that order; junction bases with no gene match: 7. Germline CDR1 LGHNA, CDR2 YNFKEQ. CDR3 amino acids: CASSITGDRGQPQHF. The CDR3 DNA follows: TGTGCCAGCAGCATTACCGGGGACAGGGGTCAGCCCCAGCATTTT.